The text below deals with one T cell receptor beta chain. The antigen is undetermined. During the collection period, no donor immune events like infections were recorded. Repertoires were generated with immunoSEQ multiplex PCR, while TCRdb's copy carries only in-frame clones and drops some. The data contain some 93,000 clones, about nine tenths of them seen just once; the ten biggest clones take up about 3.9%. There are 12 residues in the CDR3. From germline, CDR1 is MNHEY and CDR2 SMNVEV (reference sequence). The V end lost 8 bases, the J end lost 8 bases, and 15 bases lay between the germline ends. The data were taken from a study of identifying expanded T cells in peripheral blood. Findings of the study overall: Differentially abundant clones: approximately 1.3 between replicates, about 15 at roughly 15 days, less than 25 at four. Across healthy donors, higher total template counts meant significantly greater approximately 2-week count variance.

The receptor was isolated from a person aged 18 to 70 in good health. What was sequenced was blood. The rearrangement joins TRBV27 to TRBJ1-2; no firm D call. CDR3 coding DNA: TGTGCCAGCGGCCTGACCTCAAACGGCTACACCTTC. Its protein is CASGLTSNGYTF.